The clone carrying this TCR beta chain was recorded at least ten times. The CDR3 sequence is 17 residues long. Germline lookup yields CDR1 SNHLY and CDR2 FYNNEI. J was trimmed by 0 bases and V by 6 bases; bases with no gene match: 11. Reasons for excluding patients were uncontrolled infection, other autoimmune disease, pregnancy or lactation. Preceding any ophthalmopathy symptoms, the blood sample dates from first hyperthyroidism diagnosis. This specimen belongs to a study of T cells in Graves' hyperthyroidism and ophthalmopathy. Study in general: Prior to any treatment, at the point of initial diagnosis, peripheral blood was collected.

The investigators amplified TCR beta CDR3 regions from RNA transcripts. The HTBI primer set drove a first-round RT-PCR of the TCR CDR3. TCRdb analysed the multiplex PCR reads with MiXCR anew, one entry per CDR3 protein. The table lists about 180,000 distinct CDR3 sequences, 9.4% of them singletons, with less than 25% in the top ten. The TCR sequence derives from a woman aged 18-29 years with Graves' hyperthyroidism that later progressed to Graves' ophthalmopathy. Sequenced sample: blood. The chain carries TRBV2 and TRBJ1-3; 7 positions match TRBD1. CDR3 nucleotide sequence: TGTGCCAGCAGCGAGGACAGGCGGTTTTTCTCTGGAAACACCATATATTTT. As protein: CASSEDRRFFSGNTIYF.